The next 29 T cell receptor beta chains were all read from a single sample in a study of tumor-infiltrating lymphocytes in primary liver carcinoma. Researchers generated TCR beta cDNA from roughly 520 ng of total RNA, relying on a constant-region primer. Generation of the TCR beta libraries relied on three nested multiplex PCR rounds using slightly modified ARM-PCR. PCR rounds one and two used TRBV1-TRBV30 forward primers with a C-beta reverse primer for around 9 cycles each. MiXCR, applied by TCRdb to the multiplex PCR reads, yields one record per CDR3 protein. Among approximately 340,000 distinct CDR3 sequences, less than 65% were seen once, and the ten largest hold about 6.5%. Blood RNA came from unsorted whole blood; germline DNA was also extracted. The sample was peripheral blood. These receptors were collected from a man between 40 and 49 years old with primary liver carcinoma and hepatitis B virus infection.

The chain uses TRBV6-2 or TRBV6-3 and TRBJ2-3; a possible D gene is TRBD2 (6 bases). The CDR3 length is 12 residues. Germline V gives CDR1 MNHEY, CDR2 SVGEGT. For the CDR3, the DNA is TGTGCTAGGACCACGGGAGCAGATACGCAGTATTTT. Translated, it gives CARTTGADTQYF.

The V and J genes are TRBV11-2 and TRBJ1-4; the D is unclear. CDR3 length equals 14 residues. Trimming left V 6 bases short and J 5 bases short, with 13 bases between. Germline V gives CDR1 SGHAT, CDR2 FQNNGV. The DNA of the CDR3 is TGTGCCAGCAGTGTTACAAGGGTCAATGAAAAACTGTTTTTT. This translates into CASSVTRVNEKLFF.

For this clonotype: At one end, the junction sequence differs from germline, possibly due to a read error. CDR3 DNA sequence: TGTACCAGCAGCTACCGATTGGGAGTGGATGAGACCCAGTACTTC. It yields the protein CTSSYRLGVDETQYF. This chain joins TRBV5-4 and TRBJ2-5, with a weak D call TRBD2 (5 bases). This CDR3 has 15 residues. The germline V gene has CDR1 SGHNT and CDR2 YYREEE (reference sequence).

With regard to this clonotype: A read error may produce the germline difference seen at one junction end. The genes are TRBV25-1 and TRBJ1-6, with D possibly matching TRBD1 (6 bases). Germline-derived CDR1 and CDR2 are MGHDK and SYGVNS. The length of the CDR3 is 15 residues. CDR3 sequence: CARSARDTYNSPLHF. As DNA, the CDR3 is TGTGCCAGGAGTGCCCGGGACACCTATAATTCACCCCTCCACTTT.

The chain couples TRBV5-4 to TRBJ2-2; 7 positions match TRBD2. Germline loops: CDR1 SGHNT, CDR2 YYREEE (reference sequence). The CDR3 sequence is 17 residues long. J gave up 3 bases and V 3 bases, and 11 bases lay outside the gene matches. The CDR3: CASSSLRESQDTGELFF. CDR3 sequence (DNA): TGTGCCAGCAGCTCGTTGCGGGAGTCCCAGGACACCGGGGAGCTGTTTTTT.

The chain couples TRBV6-6 to TRBJ2-7; D tentatively reads TRBD1 or TRBD2 (6 bases each). The V end lost 2 bases, the J end lost 5 bases, and 16 bases lay between the germline ends. The germline gives CDR1 MNHNY, CDR2 SVGAGI (reference sequence). The CDR3 contains 15 residues. CDR3 nucleotides: TGTGCCAGCAGTTACCTCGAAGGGGGAGGAGACGAGCAGTACTTC. Protein sequence: CASSYLEGGGDEQYF.

This clonotype was seen at least ten times. The chain is built from TRBV28 and TRBJ2-1; no clear D. Per germline, CDR1 MDHEN and CDR2 SYDVKM. This CDR3 is built from 12 residues. With 8 bases removed from V and 8 bases from J, the gap between germline ends came to 13 bases. Here the CDR3 reads CASQENSDEQFF. CDR3 nucleotides: TGTGCCAGCCAAGAGAACAGCGATGAGCAGTTCTTC.

In its sample, this clonotype was seen many times. J is TRBJ1-3 and V is TRBV10-3; D unresolved. This CDR3 has 13 amino acids. Trimming removed 2 bases from V and 0 bases from J, with 2 bases in between. The germline CDR1 and CDR2 sequences are ENHRY and SYGVKD. In DNA form, the CDR3 reads TGTGCCATCAGTGAGCCCTCTGGAAACACCATATATTTT. It encodes CAISEPSGNTIYF.

The chain employs TRBV4-2 and TRBJ1-3, with 8 bases fitting TRBD1. The trim removed 1 base at V and 3 bases at J, leaving 5 bases unmatched. There are 16 residues in the CDR3. Germline V lookup: CDR1 LGHNA, CDR2 YNFKEQ. The CDR3 DNA reads TGTGCCAGCAGCCAAGGCCAGGGGGCGCGTGGAAACACCATATATTTT. Residues: CASSQGQGARGNTIYF.

A note on this clonotype: A much larger clone lies a single base off, so this may be a read error. The J gene is TRBJ1-2, the V gene TRBV12-3 or TRBV12-4; D possibly corresponds to TRBD1 (5 bases). V was pared by 6 bases and J by 7 bases, with 18 bases between. This CDR3 spans 14 amino acids. CDR3 in amino acids: CASSQVEGRIGYTF. CDR3 DNA: TGTGCCAGCAGCCAAGTAGAGGGGAGGATTGGCTACACCTTC.

On this clonotype: A junction boundary mismatches the germline segment, possibly from a read error. The chain employs TRBV7-9 and TRBJ2-2; D is possibly TRBD2 (5 bases). CDR1 is SEHNR, CDR2 FQNEAQ, per germline (reference sequence). The CDR3 loop spans 13 amino acids. Here the CDR3 reads CASPGKVAGKLFF. For the CDR3, the DNA is TGTGCCAGTCCCGGCAAGGTAGCCGGGAAGCTGTTTTTT.

This chain joins TRBV4-1 and TRBJ2-5, with 7 positions matching TRBD2. The CDR3 is made up of 16 amino acids. Losses at the gene ends were 6 bases for V and 2 bases for J; bases not matched to a gene: 12. Germline lookup yields CDR1 MGHRA and CDR2 YSYEKL. This chain's CDR3 is CASRSIRLAGQETQYF. CDR3 DNA sequence: TGCGCCAGCAGATCGATTCGACTAGCTGGTCAAGAGACCCAGTACTTC.

The V call is TRBV30, the J call TRBJ2-6; D not certain. This CDR3 is built from 15 residues. The V end was cut by 1 base, the J end by 0 bases, with 7 bases between. Germline V gene sequence: CDR1 GTSNPN, CDR2 SVGIG (reference sequence). CDR3 bases: TGTGCCTGGAGTGGGCCTTACTCTGGGGCCAACGTCCTGACTTTC. Its translation: CAWSGPYSGANVLTF.

As concerns this clonotype: At one end the junction does not follow the germline gene, possibly because of a read error. The J gene is TRBJ2-5, the V gene TRBV11-2, with 12 positions matching TRBD2. Germline CDR1 is SGHAT and CDR2 is FQNNGV. The CDR3 length is 16 residues. CDR3 sequence reads: CAGSERLAGDLEAQYF. The CDR3 DNA is TGTGCCGGCAGCGAGCGACTAGCGGGAGATTTGGAGGCCCAGTACTTC. The full variable domain, rest sourced from reference TRBV11-2 and TRBJ2-5, is EAGVAQSPRYKIIEKRQSVAFWCNPISGHATLYWYQQILGQGPKLLIQFQNNGVVDDSQLPKDRFSAERLKGVDSTLKIQPAKLEDSAVYLCAGSERLAGDLEAQYFGPGTRLLVL.

On this clonotype: This may arise from a read error, as a much more abundant clone is one base away. This chain uses TRBV6-5 with TRBJ2-7, with D perhaps TRBD1 (5 bases). Germline loops: CDR1 MNHEY, CDR2 SVGAGI. This CDR3 contains 13 residues. The ends were cut back, 9 bases at V and 2 bases at J, with 14 bases in the middle. CDR3 in amino acids: CARTGSGPYEQYF. The CDR3 nucleotides read TGTGCCAGAACCGGGTCAGGGCCCTACGAGCAGTACTTC.

This clonotype appeared once. The V and J genes are TRBV11-3 and TRBJ2-1; D remains ambiguous. Germline V gene sequence: CDR1 SGHNT, CDR2 YENEEA. The CDR3 runs 14 residues. Trimming took 5 bases from V and 5 from J, leaving 13 bases between them. The CDR3 protein is CASSVGLGNNEQFF. The DNA for the CDR3 is TGTGCCAGCAGCGTTGGCCTTGGGAACAATGAGCAGTTCTTC.

This clonotype was picked up one time. A clone one base away is much larger, so this may be a read error. The CDR3 coding sequence is TGTGCCAGCAGTCCTCGGACGACAGGGGTGTTGAAATACTATCAGCCCCAGCATTTT. It is translated as CASSPRTTGVLKYYQPQHF. The V gene is TRBV6-2 or TRBV6-3, the J gene TRBJ1-5; 8 bases agree with TRBD1. V shed 5 bases and J 5 bases; nucleotides not matched to a gene: 20. The CDR3 covers 19 residues. Germline V gene lookup returns CDR1 MNHEY and CDR2 SVGEGT.

V usage is TRBV6-6 and J usage is TRBJ2-2, with D perhaps TRBD2 (6 bases). The germline gives CDR1 MNHNY, CDR2 SVGAGI (reference sequence). Trimming took 8 bases from V and 8 from J, leaving 21 bases between them. The CDR3 is made up of 15 amino acids. CDR3 in DNA: TGTGCCAGCGGTTCGCGGGGCAGGGAGTCAGGGGAGCTGTTTTTT. Amino acid sequence: CASGSRGRESGELFF.

As regards this clonotype: A single base separates this from a much larger clone, so it may be a read error. The J gene is TRBJ1-2, the V gene TRBV28; TRBD1 aligns across 7 bases. The CDR3 sequence is 13 residues long. V shed 6 bases and J 4 bases; nucleotides not matched to a gene: 5. Germline assignment: CDR1 MDHEN and CDR2 SYDVKM. This CDR3 reads CASRAGTVYGYTF. CDR3 in DNA: TGTGCCAGCAGAGCCGGGACAGTCTATGGCTACACCTTC.

This chain joins TRBV5-1 and TRBJ2-1, with D possibly matching TRBD1 (6 bases). In germline, CDR1 is SGHRS, CDR2 YFSETQ. There are 15 residues in the CDR3. V was pared by 4 bases and J by 5 bases, with 16 bases between. CDR3 region: CASSRYLTGNNEQFF. The CDR3 nucleotides read TGCGCCAGCAGCCGTTACCTGACAGGTAACAATGAGCAGTTCTTC.

Turning to this clonotype: A much larger clone differs from this one at a single base, so this may be a read error. The rearrangement links TRBV12-3 or TRBV12-4 to TRBJ2-5, with D possibly being TRBD1 (6 bases). V was shortened by 5 bases and J by 0 bases, with 10 bases between the two germline ends. The CDR3 totals 14 residues. CDR3 region: CASSLGQHQETQYF. CDR3 nucleotide sequence: TGTGCCAGCAGTCTAGGACAGCACCAAGAGACCCAGTACTTC.

The chain uses TRBV20-1 and TRBJ2-1; the match to TRBD1 covers 11 bases. CDR1 DFQATT and CDR2 SNEGSKA come from the germline V gene (reference sequence). The CDR3 spans 13 residues. The CDR3 loop reads CSVPGQGGNEQFF. CDR3 nucleotides: TGCAGCGTACCGGGACAGGGGGGAAATGAGCAGTTCTTC.

This clonotype occurred once. At one boundary the junction diverges from the germline segment, which might be a read error. The rearrangement uses TRBV11-2 and TRBJ2-1; possible D gene TRBD1, 6 bases. Germline CDR1 reads SGHAT; CDR2 reads FQNNGV. The CDR3 extends over 16 amino acids. CDR3 sequence: CANIPLTGSSYDEQFF. CDR3 coding DNA: TGTGCCAACATCCCATTGACAGGAAGCTCCTACGATGAGCAGTTCTTC.

Only one count was recorded for this clonotype. At one end the junction does not follow the germline gene, possibly because of a read error. This chain joins TRBV5-5 and TRBJ2-1, with D maybe TRBD1 (8 bases). Germline assignment: CDR1 SGHKS and CDR2 YYEKEE (reference sequence). This CDR3 comprises 19 residues. CDR3 bases: TGTGCCAGCAGCTGGACAGGGCGGCTAGCGGTCAGCTCCCACAATGAGCAGCTCTTC. Translating it yields CASSWTGRLAVSSHNEQLF.

On this clonotype: A much larger clone sits a single nucleotide away, making a read error possible. This chain's CDR3 is CATSDTRGADTQYF. The CDR3 coding sequence is TGTGCCACCAGTGATACAAGGGGCGCAGATACGCAGTATTTT. This chain connects TRBV24-1 to TRBJ2-3, with a weak D call TRBD1 (5 bases). Germline loops: CDR1 KGHDR, CDR2 SFDVKD. Trimming removed 3 bases at V and 4 bases at J, with 10 bases between. The CDR3 totals 14 residues.

Turning to this clonotype: A junction end diverges from the germline sequence, so it may reflect a read error. The chain is built from TRBV6-2 or TRBV6-3 and TRBJ1-5; D remains ambiguous. Germline-derived CDR1 and CDR2 are MNHEY and SVGEGT. The length of the CDR3 is 15 residues. CDR3 loop: CASSWSTDNNQPQHF. In DNA form, the CDR3 reads TGTGCCAGTAGTTGGTCCACGGATAACAATCAGCCCCAGCATTTT.

This clonotype was detected a few times. The rearrangement joins TRBV14 to TRBJ1-5; 10 bases agree with TRBD1. The CDR3 totals 20 residues. Germline CDR1 reads SGHDN; CDR2 reads FVKESK. The V segment lost 0 bases and the J segment 5 bases; nucleotides outside the gene matches: 16. The CDR3 reads CASSQEWGSAGQGVHQPQHF. Here the CDR3 DNA reads TGTGCCAGCAGCCAAGAATGGGGGTCCGCCGGACAGGGGGTACATCAGCCCCAGCATTTT.

Worth noting for this clonotype: One base away lies a much larger clone, so this may be a sequencing read error. This is likely a read error, given that the CDR3 carries no conserved phenylalanine or tryptophan at its end. The gene calls are TRBV4-1 and TRBJ2-1, with D possibly being TRBD1 (6 bases). V was pared by 3 bases and J by 1 base, with 13 bases between. The germline V gene has CDR1 MGHRA and CDR2 YSYEKL. CDR3 length equals 16 residues. The CDR3 protein is CASSQAWTVSYNEQFL. The CDR3 nucleotides read TGCGCCAGCAGCCAGGCTTGGACAGTTTCCTACAATGAGCAGTTCTTG.

This clonotype was detected once. The chain has TRBV6-1 and TRBJ1-1; D may be TRBD1 (6 bases). Germline V gene lookup returns CDR1 MNHNS and CDR2 SASEGT. The V gene lost 6 bases and the J gene lost 7 bases, with 24 bases spanning the gap. This CDR3 has 16 amino acids. This CDR3 is CASRRGGEGRSSEAFF. The CDR3 DNA reads TGTGCCAGCAGGAGGGGGGGCGAAGGTCGCAGCAGTGAAGCTTTCTTT.